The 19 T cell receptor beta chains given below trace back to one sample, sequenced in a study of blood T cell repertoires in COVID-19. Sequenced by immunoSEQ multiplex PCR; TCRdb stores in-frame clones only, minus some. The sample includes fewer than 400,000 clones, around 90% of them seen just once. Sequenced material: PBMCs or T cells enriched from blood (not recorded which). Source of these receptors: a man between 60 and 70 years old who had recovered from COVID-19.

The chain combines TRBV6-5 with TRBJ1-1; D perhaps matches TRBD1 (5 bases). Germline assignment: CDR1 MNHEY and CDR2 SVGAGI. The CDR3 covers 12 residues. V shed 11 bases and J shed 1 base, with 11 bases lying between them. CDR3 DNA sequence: TGTGCCTTAGGGGAGGGGAACACTGAAGCTTTCTTT. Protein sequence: CALGEGNTEAFF.

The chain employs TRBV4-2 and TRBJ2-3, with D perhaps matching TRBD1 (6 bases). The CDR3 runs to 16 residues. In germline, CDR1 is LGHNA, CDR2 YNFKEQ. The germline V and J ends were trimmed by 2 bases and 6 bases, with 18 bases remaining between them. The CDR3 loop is CASSQLGGSSADTQYF. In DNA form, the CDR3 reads TGTGCCAGCAGCCAACTAGGGGGTTCCTCAGCGGATACGCAGTATTTT.

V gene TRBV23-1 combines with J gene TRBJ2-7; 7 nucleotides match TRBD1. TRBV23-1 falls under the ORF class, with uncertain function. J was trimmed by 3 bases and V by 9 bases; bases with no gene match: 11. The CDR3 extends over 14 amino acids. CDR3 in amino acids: CASLRRDSIYEQYF. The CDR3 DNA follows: TGCGCCAGTTTAAGACGGGACAGCATCTACGAGCAGTACTTC.

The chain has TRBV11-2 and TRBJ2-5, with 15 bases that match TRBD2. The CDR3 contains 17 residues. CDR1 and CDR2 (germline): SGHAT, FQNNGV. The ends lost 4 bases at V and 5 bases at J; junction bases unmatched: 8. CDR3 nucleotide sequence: TGTGCCAGCAGCTCGCCCGGACTAGCGGGAGGGCGGGAGACCCAGTACTTC. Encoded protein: CASSSPGLAGGRETQYF.

CDR3 nucleotide sequence: TGTGCCAGCAGTTTAGTGCCGGGACAGGGGATGAAAAATGAAAAACTGTTTTTT. It yields the protein CASSLVPGQGMKNEKLFF. The rearrangement joins TRBV28 to TRBJ1-4; 10 bases match TRBD1. This CDR3 contains 18 residues. Germline loops: CDR1 MDHEN, CDR2 SYDVKM. V shed 2 bases, J shed 5 bases, and the junction held 11 bases outside the gene matches.

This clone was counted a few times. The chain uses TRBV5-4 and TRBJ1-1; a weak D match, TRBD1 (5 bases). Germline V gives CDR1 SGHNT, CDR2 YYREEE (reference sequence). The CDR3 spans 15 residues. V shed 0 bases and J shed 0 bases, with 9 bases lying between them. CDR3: CASSLGGGMNTEAFF. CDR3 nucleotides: TGTGCCAGCAGCTTGGGGGGCGGGATGAACACTGAAGCTTTCTTT. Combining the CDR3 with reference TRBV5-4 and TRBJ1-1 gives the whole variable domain ETGVTQSPTHLIKTRGQQVTLRCSSQSGHNTVSWYQQALGQGPQFIFQYYREEENGRGNFPPRFSGLQFPNYSSELNVNALELDDSALYLCASSLGGGMNTEAFFGQGTRLTVV.

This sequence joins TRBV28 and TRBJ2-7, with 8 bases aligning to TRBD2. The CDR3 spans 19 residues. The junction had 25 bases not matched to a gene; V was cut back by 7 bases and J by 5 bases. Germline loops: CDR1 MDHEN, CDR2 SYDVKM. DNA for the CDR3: TGTGCCAGCAATTCCGCCATGGCTAGCGGGCCTCTAGCCGCTGACGAGCAGTACTTC. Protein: CASNSAMASGPLAADEQYF.

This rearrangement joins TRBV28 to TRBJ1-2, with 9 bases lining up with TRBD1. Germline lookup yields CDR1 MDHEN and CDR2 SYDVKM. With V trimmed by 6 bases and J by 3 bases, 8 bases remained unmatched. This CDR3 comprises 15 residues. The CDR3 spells CASSSADRGHYGYTF. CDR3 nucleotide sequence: TGTGCCAGCAGCTCTGCGGACAGGGGACACTATGGCTACACCTTC.

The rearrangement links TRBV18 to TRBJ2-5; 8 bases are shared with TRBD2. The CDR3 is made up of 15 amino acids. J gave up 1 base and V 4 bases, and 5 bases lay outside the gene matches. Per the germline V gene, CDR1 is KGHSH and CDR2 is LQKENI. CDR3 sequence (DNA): TGTGCCAGCTCACAAAATAGCGGGGCCCAAGAGACCCAGTACTTC. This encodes CASSQNSGAQETQYF.

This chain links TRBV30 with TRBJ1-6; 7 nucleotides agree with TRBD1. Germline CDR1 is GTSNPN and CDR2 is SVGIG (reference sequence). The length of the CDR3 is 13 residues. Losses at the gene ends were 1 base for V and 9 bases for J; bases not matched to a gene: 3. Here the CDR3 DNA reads TGTGCCTGGAGTGGACAGGGTACTTCACCCCTCCACTTT. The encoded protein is CAWSGQGTSPLHF.

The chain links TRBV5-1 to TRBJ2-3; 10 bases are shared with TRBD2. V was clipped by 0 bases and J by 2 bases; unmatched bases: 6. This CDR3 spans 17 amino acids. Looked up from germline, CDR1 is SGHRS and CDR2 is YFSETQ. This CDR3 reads CASSLAALAGDTDTQYF. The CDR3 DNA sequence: TGCGCCAGCAGCTTGGCTGCGCTAGCGGGAGACACAGATACGCAGTATTTT.

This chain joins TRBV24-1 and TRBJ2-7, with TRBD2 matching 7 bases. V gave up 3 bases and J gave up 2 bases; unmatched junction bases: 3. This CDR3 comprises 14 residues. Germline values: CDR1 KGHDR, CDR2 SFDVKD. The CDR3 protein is CATSDPGTTYEQYF. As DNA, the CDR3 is TGTGCCACCAGTGATCCCGGGACTACCTACGAGCAGTACTTC.

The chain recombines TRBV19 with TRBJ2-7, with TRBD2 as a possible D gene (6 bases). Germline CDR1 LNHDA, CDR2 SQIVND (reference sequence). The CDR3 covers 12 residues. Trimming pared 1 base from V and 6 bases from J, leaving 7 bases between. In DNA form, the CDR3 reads TGTGCCAGTAGTATAGCCGGGAGCGAGCAGTACTTC. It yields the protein CASSIAGSEQYF.

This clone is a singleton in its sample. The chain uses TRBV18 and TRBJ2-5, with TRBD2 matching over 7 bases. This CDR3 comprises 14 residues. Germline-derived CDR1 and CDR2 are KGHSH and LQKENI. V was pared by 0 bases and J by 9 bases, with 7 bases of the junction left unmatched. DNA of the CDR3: TGTGCCAGCTCACCACCGTCGACTAGCAGAGCCCAGTACTTC. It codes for CASSPPSTSRAQYF.

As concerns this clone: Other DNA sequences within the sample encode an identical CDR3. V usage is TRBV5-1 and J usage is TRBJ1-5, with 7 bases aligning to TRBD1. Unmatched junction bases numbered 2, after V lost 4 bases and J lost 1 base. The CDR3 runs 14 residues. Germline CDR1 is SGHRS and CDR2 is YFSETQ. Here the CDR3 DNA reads TGCGCCAGCAGCCTGGGACAGAGCAATCAGCCCCAGCATTTT. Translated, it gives CASSLGQSNQPQHF. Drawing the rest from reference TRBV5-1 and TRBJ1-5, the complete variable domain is KAGVTQTPRYLIKTRGQQVTLSCSPISGHRSVSWYQQTPGQGLQFLFEYFSETQRNKGNFPGRFSGRQFSNSRSEMNVSTLELGDSALYLCASSLGQSNQPQHFGDGTRLSIL.

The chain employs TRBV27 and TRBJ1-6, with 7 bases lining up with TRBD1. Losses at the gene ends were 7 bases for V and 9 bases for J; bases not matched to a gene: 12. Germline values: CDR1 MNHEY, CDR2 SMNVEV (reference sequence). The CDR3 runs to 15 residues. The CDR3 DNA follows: TGTGCCAGCACTCCTGAGGGGGCCCTCCGTTCACCCCTCCACTTT. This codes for CASTPEGALRSPLHF.

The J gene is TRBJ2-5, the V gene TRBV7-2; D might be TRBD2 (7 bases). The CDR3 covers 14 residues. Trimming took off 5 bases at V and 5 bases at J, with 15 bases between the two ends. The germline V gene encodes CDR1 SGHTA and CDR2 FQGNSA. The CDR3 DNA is TGTGCCAGCAGCGGGGGCGGGAGTAGGGAGACCCAGTACTTC. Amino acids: CASSGGGSRETQYF. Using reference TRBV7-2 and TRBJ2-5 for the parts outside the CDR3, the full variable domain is GAGVSQSPSNKVTEKGKDVELRCDPISGHTALYWYRQSLGQGLEFLIYFQGNSAPDKSGLPSDRFSAERTGGSVSTLTIQRTQQEDSAVYLCASSGGGSRETQYFGPGTRLLVL.

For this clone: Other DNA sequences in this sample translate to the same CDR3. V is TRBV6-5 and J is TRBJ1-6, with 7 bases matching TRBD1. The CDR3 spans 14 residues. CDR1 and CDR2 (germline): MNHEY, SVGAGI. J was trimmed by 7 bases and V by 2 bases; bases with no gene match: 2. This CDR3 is CASSYEGGNSPLHF. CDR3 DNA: TGTGCCAGCAGTTACGAAGGGGGCAATTCACCCCTCCACTTT.

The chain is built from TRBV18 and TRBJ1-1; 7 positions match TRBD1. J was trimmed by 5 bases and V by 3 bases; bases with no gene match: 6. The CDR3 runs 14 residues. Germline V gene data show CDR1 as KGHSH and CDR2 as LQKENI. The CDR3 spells CASSPRQGTTEAFF. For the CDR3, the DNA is TGTGCCAGCTCACCTCGACAGGGAACTACTGAAGCTTTCTTT.